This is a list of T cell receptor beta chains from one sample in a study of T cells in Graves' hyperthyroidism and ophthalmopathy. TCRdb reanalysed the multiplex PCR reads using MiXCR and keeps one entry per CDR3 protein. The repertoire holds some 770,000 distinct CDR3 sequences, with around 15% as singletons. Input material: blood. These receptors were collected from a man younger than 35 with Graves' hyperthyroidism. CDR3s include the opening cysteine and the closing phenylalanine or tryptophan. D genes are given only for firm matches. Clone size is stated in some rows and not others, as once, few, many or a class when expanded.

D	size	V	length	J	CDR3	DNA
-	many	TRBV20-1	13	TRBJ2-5	CSAREGGVETQYF	TGCAGTGCTAGGGAGGGGGGCGTAGAGACCCAGTACTTC
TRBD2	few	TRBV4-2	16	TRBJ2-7	CASSQELGRAAYEQYF	TGTGCCAGCAGCCAAGAGTTAGGGAGGGCAGCCTACGAGCAGTACTTC
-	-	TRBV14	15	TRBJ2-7	CASRQVGKSSYEQYF	TGTGCCAGCCGCCAAGTGGGCAAAAGTTCCTACGAGCAGTACTTC
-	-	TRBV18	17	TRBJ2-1	CASSSPVSRVGYNEQFF	TGTGCCAGCTCATCGCCCGTTTCGAGGGTCGGCTACAATGAGCAGTTCTTC
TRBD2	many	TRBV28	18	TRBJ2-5	CASSSGTSGIVRGETQYF	TGTGCCAGCAGTTCGGGGACTAGCGGGATCGTCCGGGGAGAGACCCAGTACTTC
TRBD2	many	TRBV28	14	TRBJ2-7	CASSFSGRAYEQYF	TGTGCCAGCAGTTTTAGCGGGAGGGCCTACGAGCAGTACTTC
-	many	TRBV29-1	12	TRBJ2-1	CSVEDRVREQFF	TGCAGCGTTGAGGACAGAGTACGGGAGCAGTTCTTC
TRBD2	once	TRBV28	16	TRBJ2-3	CASSLSSGRRKNTQYF	TGTGCCAGCAGCCTTTCAAGCGGGAGAAGGAAGAATACGCAGTATTTT
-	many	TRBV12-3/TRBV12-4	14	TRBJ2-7	CASSLLGPSYEQYF	TGTGCCAGCAGTTTGCTAGGGCCCTCCTACGAGCAGTACTTC
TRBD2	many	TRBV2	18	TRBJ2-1	CASRWTSGGVSSYNEQFF	TGTGCCAGCAGATGGACTAGCGGGGGGGTTAGCTCCTACAATGAGCAGTTCTTC
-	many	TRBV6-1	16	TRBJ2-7	CASSYRASFSSYEQYF	TGTGCCAGCAGCTACCGGGCCTCTTTTAGCTCCTACGAGCAGTACTTC
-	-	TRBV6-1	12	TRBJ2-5	CATGTRQETQYF	TGTGCCACCGGGACTCGGCAAGAGACCCAGTACTTC
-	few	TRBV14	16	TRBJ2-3	CASSRPSGTSTDTQYF	TGTGCCAGCAGCCGTCCTTCCGGGACTAGCACAGATACGCAGTATTTT
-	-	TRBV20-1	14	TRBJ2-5	CSARNVGLQETQYF	TGCAGTGCTAGGAATGTTGGGCTCCAAGAGACCCAGTACTTC
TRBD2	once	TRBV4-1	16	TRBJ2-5	CASSRRIAGVQETQYF	TGTGCCAGCAGCCGACGTATAGCGGGAGTGCAAGAGACCCAGTACTTC
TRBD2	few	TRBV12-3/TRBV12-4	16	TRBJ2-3	CASSFYTSGNTDTQYF	TGTGCCAGCAGTTTTTACACTAGCGGGAACACAGATACGCAGTATTTT
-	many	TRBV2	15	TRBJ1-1	CASKPGGGRDTEAFF	TGTGCCAGCAAACCCGGGGGGGGCCGGGACACTGAAGCTTTCTTT
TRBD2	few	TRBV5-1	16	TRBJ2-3	CASSSGTSGLLDTQYF	TGCGCCAGCAGCTCCGGGACTAGCGGGTTACTCGATACGCAGTATTTT
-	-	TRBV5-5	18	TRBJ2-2	CASSSRARSGTNTGELFF	TGTGCCAGCAGCTCGAGGGCCCGGAGCGGAACTAACACCGGGGAGCTGTTTTTT
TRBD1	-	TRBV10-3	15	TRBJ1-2	CDISDHGTDFYGYTF	TGTGACATCAGTGACCACGGGACAGATTTCTATGGCTACACCTTC
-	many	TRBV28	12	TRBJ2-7	CASNAGSYEQYF	TGTGCCAGCAACGCCGGGTCCTACGAGCAGTACTTC
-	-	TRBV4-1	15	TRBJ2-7	CASSPLVTLPYEQYF	TGCGCCAGCAGCCCCCTCGTTACGCTCCCCTACGAGCAGTACTTC
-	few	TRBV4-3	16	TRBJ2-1	CASSQGLADSYNEQFF	TGCGCCAGCAGCCAAGGTTTGGCGGATAGCTACAATGAGCAGTTCTTC
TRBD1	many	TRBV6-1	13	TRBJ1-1	CASKGQGVPEAFF	TGTGCCAGCAAAGGCCAGGGGGTCCCTGAAGCTTTCTTT
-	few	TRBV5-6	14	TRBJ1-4	CASSLDGMDEKLFF	TGTGCCAGCAGCTTGGACGGGATGGATGAAAAACTGTTTTTT
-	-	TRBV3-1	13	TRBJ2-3	CASSHLQAITQYF	TGTGCCAGCAGCCATCTACAGGCGATTACGCAGTATTTT